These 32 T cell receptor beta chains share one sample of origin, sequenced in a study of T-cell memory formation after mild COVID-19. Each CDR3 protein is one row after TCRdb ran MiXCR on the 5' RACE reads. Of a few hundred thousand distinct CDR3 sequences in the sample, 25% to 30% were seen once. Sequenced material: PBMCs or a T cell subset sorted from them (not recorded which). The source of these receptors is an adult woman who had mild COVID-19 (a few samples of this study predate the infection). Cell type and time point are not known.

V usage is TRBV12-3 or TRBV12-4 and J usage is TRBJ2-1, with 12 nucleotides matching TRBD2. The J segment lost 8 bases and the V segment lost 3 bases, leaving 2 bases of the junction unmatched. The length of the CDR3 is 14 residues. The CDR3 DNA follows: TGTGCCAGCAGTTTGACTAGCGGGAGCTATGAGCAGTTCTTC. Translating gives CASSLTSGSYEQFF.

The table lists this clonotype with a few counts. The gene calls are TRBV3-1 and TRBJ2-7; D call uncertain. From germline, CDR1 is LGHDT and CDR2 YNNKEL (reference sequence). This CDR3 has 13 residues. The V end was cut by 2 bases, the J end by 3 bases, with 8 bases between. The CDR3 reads CASSQHGDYEQYF. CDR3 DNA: TGTGCCAGCAGCCAACATGGGGACTACGAGCAGTACTTC.

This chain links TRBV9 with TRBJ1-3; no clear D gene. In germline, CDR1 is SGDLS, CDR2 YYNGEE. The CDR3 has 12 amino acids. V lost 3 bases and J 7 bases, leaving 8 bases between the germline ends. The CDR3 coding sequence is TGTGCCAGCAGCGGCGGAGGGAACACCATATATTTT. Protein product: CASSGGGNTIYF.

The CDR3 nucleotides read TGTGCCAGCAGCTCCCCTTCGTGGACAGATACGCAGTATTTT. Protein product: CASSSPSWTDTQYF. J is TRBJ2-3 and V is TRBV5-6; D is unresolved. This CDR3 has 14 amino acids. Germline loops: CDR1 SGHDT, CDR2 YYEEEE. The germline V and J ends were trimmed by 3 bases and 3 bases, with 11 bases remaining between them.

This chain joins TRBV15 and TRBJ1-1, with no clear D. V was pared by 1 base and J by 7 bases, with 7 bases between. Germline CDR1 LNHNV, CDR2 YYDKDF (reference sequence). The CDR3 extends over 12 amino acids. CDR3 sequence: CATSRVKGEAFF. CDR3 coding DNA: TGTGCCACCAGCAGAGTGAAGGGTGAAGCTTTCTTT.

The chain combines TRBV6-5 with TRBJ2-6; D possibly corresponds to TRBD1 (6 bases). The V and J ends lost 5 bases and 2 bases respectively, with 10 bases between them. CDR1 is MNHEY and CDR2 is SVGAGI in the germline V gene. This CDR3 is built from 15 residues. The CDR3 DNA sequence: TGTGCCAGCAGTAACAGGGTACCTGGGGCCAACGTCCTGACTTTC. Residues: CASSNRVPGANVLTF.

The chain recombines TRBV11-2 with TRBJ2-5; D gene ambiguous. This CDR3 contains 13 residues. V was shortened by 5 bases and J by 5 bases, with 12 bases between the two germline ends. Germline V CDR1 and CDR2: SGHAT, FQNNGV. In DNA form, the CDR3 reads TGTGCCAGCAGCCCCTCCGTAGTTGAGACCCAGTACTTC. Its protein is CASSPSVVETQYF.

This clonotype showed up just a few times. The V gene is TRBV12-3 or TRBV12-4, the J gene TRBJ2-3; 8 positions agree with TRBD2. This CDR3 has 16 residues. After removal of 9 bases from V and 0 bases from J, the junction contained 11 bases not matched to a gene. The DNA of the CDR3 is TGTGCCAGTACGGGGGGGGAGGCCCTTAGCACAGATACGCAGTATTTT. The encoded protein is CASTGGEALSTDTQYF.

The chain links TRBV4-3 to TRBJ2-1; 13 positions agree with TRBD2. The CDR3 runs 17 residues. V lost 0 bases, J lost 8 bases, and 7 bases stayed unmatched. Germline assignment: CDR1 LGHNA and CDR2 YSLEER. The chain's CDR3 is CASSQDRGLAGADEQFF. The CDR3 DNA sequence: TGCGCCAGCAGCCAAGATAGAGGACTAGCGGGAGCAGATGAGCAGTTCTTC.

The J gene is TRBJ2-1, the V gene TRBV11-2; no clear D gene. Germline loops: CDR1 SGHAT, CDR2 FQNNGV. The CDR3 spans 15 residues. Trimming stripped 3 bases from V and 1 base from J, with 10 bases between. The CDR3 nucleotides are TGTGCCAGCAGCTTGGACGCATCATCCTACAATGAGCAGTTCTTC. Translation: CASSLDASSYNEQFF. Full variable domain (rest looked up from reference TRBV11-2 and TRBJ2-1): EAGVAQSPRYKIIEKRQSVAFWCNPISGHATLYWYQQILGQGPKLLIQFQNNGVVDDSQLPKDRFSAERLKGVDSTLKIQPAKLEDSAVYLCASSLDASSYNEQFFGPGTRLTVL.

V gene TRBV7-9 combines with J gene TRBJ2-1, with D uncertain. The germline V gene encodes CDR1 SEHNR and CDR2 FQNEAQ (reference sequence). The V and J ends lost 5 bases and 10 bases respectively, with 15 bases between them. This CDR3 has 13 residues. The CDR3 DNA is TGTGCCAGCAGCCCTACCCCGGTATTAGAGCAGTTCTTC. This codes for CASSPTPVLEQFF.

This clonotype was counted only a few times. The CDR3 bases are TGTGCCAGCAGCTCCCGCCGACTAGTAGATGAGCAGTTCTTC. It specifies CASSSRRLVDEQFF. The rearrangement joins TRBV7-8 to TRBJ2-1; TRBD2 is a possible D gene (6 bases). Trimming removed 4 bases from V and 8 bases from J, with 15 bases in between. This CDR3 is 14 amino acids long. Germline CDR1 and CDR2: SGHVS and FQNEAQ. Variable domain in full (rest from reference TRBV7-8 and TRBJ2-1): GAGVSQSPRYKVAKRGQDVALRCDPISGHVSLFWYQQALGQGPEFLTYFQNEAQLDKSGLPSDRFFAERPEGSVSTLKIQRTQQEDSAVYLCASSSRRLVDEQFFGPGTRLTVL.

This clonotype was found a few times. The CDR3 loop is CASSPGLAVNYEQYF. The DNA of the CDR3 is TGTGCCAGCAGCCCGGGACTAGCGGTAAACTACGAGCAGTACTTC. This chain connects TRBV4-2 to TRBJ2-7; 11 bases are shared with TRBD2. The CDR3 length is 15 residues. The germline V gene has CDR1 LGHNA and CDR2 YNFKEQ. V lost 4 bases to trimming and J lost 3 bases; unmatched junction nucleotides: 5.

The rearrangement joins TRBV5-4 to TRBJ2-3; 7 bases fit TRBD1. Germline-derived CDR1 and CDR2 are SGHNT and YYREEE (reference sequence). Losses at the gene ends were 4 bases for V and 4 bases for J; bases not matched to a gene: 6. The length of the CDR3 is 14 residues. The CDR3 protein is CASSPGTVSDTQYF. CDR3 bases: TGTGCCAGCAGCCCTGGGACAGTCTCAGATACGCAGTATTTT.

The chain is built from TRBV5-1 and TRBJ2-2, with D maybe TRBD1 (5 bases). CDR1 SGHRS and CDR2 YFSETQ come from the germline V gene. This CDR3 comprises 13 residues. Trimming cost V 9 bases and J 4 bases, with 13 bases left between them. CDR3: CATSPQGTGELFF. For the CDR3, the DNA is TGCGCCACCTCCCCCCAGGGCACCGGGGAGCTGTTTTTT.

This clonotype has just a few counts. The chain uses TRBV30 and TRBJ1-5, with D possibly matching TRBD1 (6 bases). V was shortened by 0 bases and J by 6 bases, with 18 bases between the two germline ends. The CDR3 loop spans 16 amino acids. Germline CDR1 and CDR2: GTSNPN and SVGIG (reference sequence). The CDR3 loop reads CAWSVPGNRVTQPQHF. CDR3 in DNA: TGTGCCTGGAGTGTACCCGGAAACAGGGTAACTCAGCCCCAGCATTTT.

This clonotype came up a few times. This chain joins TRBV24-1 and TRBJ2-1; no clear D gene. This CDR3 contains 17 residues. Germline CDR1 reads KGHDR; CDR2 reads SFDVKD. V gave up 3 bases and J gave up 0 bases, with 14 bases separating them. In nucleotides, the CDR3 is TGTGCCACCAGTGATCCCCCTGACGGAAGCTCCTACAATGAGCAGTTCTTC. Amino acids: CATSDPPDGSSYNEQFF.

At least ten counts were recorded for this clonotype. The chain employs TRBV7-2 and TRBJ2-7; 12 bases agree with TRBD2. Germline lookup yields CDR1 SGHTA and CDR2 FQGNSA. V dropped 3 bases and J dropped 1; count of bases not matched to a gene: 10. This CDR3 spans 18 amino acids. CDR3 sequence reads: CASSFLPTSGSQSYEQYF. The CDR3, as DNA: TGTGCCAGCAGCTTCCTTCCGACTAGCGGGAGTCAATCCTACGAGCAGTACTTC.

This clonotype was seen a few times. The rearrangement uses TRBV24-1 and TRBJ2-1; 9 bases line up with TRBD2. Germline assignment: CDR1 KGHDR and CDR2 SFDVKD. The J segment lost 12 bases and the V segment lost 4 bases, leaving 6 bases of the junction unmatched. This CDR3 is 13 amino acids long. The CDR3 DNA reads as TGTGCCACCAGTGAGGCTAGCGGGGAAGGGCAGTTCTTC. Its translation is CATSEASGEGQFF.

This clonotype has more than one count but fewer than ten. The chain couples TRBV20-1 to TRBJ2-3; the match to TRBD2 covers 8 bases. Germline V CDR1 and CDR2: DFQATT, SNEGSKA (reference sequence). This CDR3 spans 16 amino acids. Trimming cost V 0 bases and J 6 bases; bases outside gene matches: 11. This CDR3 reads CSARDGRREEADTQYF. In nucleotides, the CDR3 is TGCAGTGCTAGAGACGGGAGGCGGGAGGAAGCGGATACGCAGTATTTT.

The CDR3 here is CASRTRVTDTQYF. DNA of the CDR3: TGTGCCAGCAGAACCAGGGTCACAGATACGCAGTATTTT. The chain couples TRBV12-3 or TRBV12-4 to TRBJ2-3; weak D call: TRBD1 (5 bases). V was trimmed by 6 bases and J by 2 bases, leaving 9 bases between them. The CDR3 has 13 residues.

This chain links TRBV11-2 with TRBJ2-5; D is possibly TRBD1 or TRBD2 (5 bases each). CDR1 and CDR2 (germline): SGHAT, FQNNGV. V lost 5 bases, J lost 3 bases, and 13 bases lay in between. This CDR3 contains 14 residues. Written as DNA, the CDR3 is TGTGCCAGCAGCCAGGCGAGGGGCAAAGAGACCCAGTACTTC. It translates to CASSQARGKETQYF.

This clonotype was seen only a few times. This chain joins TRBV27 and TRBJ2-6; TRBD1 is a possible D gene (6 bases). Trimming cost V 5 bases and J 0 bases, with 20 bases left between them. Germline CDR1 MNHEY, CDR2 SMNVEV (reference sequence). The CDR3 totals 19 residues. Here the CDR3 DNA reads TGTGCCAGCAGTCCCCGCCGACAGGAGATCCCCTCTGGGGCCAACGTCCTGACTTTC. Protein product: CASSPRRQEIPSGANVLTF.

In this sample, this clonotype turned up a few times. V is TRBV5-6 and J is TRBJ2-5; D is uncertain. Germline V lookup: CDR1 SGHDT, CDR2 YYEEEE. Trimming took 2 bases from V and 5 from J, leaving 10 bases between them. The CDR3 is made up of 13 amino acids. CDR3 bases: TGTGCCAGCAGCTTAAGTGCTGGGGAGACCCAGTACTTC. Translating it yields CASSLSAGETQYF.

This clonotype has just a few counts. CDR3 DNA: TGTGCCAGCAGCGTAGACCAGGGGTGGGTAAGTGAGCAGTTCTTC. Protein: CASSVDQGWVSEQFF. The rearrangement uses TRBV9 and TRBJ2-1, with D possibly matching TRBD1 (6 bases). The CDR3 length is 15 residues. The germline gives CDR1 SGDLS, CDR2 YYNGEE. V dropped 0 bases and J dropped 9 bases, with 16 bases sitting between them.

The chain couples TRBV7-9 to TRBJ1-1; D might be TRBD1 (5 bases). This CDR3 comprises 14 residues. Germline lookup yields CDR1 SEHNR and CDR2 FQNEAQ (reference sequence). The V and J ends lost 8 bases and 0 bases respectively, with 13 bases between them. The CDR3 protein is CASSKQAVNTEAFF. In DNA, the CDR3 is TGTGCCAGCTCAAAACAGGCTGTGAACACTGAAGCTTTCTTT.

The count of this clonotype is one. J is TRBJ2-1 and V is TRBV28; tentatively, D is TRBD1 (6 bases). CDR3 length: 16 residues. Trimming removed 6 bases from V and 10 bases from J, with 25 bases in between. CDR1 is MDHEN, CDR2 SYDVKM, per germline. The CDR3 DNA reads TGTGCCAGCAGCGACACAGGGCCATCGCCGAGGAGGGAGCAGTTCTTC. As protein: CASSDTGPSPRREQFF.

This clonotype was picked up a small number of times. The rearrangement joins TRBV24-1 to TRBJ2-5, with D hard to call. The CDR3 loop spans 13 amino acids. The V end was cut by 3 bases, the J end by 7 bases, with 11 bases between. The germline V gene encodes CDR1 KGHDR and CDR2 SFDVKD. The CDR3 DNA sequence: TGTGCCACCAGTGATAGGGATGTGGGGACCCAGTACTTC. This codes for CATSDRDVGTQYF.

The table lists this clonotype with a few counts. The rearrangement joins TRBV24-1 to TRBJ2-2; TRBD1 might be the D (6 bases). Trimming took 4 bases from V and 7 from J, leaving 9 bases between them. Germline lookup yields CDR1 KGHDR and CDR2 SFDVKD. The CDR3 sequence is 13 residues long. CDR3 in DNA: TGTGCCACCAGTGACTACAGGGTCGGGGAGCTGTTTTTT. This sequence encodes CATSDYRVGELFF.

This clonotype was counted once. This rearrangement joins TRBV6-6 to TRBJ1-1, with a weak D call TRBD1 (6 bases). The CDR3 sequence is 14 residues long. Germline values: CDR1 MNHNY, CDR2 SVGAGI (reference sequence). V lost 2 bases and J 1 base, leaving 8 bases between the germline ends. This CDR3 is CASSYPGENTEAFF. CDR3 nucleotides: TGTGCCAGCAGTTACCCAGGGGAGAACACTGAAGCTTTCTTT.

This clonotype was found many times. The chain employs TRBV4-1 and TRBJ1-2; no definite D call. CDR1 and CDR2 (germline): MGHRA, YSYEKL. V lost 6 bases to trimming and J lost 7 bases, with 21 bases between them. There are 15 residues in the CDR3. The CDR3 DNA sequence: TGCGCCAGCAGGTTGACGGGTACTAGTCGTCTTGGCTACACCTTC. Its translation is CASRLTGTSRLGYTF.

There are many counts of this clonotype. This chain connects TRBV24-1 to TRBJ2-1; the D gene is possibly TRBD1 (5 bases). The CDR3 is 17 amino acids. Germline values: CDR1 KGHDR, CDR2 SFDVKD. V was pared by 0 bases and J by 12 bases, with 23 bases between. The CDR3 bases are TGTGCCACCAGTGATTTGCTTCCCAGGGATAATACAATGGCGCAGTTCTTC. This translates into CATSDLLPRDNTMAQFF.